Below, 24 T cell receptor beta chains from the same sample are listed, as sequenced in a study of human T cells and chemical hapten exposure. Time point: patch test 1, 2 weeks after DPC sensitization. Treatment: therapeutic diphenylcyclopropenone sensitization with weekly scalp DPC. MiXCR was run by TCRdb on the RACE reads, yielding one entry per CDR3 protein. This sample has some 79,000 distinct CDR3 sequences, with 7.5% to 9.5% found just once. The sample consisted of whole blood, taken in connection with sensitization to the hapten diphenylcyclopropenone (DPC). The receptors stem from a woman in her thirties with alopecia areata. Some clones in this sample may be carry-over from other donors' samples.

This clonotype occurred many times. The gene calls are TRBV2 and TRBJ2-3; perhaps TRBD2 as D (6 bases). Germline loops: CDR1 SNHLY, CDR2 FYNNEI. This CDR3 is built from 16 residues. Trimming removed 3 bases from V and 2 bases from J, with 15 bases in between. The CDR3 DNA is TGTGCCAGCAGTGACGGGAGAGGAGGGGACACAGATACGCAGTATTTT. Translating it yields CASSDGRGGDTDTQYF. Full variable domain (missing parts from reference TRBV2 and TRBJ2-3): EPEVTQTPSHQVTQMGQEVILRCVPISNHLYFYWYRQILGQKVEFLVSFYNNEISEKSEIFDDQFSVERPDGSNFTLKIRSTKLEDSAMYFCASSDGRGGDTDTQYFGPGTRLTVL.

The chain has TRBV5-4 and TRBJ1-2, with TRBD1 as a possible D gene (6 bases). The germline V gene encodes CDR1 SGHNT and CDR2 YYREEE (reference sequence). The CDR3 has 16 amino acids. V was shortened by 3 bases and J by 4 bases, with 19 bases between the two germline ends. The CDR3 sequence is CASSSGQILLGYGYTF. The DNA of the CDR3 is TGTGCCAGCAGCTCCGGACAGATTCTCCTTGGCTATGGCTACACCTTC.

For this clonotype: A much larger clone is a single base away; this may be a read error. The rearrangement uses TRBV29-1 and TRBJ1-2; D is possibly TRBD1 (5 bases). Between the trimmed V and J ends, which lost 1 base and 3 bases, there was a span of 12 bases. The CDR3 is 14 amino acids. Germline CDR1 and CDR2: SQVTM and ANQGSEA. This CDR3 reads CSVEGRGEDYGYTF. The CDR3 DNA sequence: TGCAGCGTTGAAGGCCGGGGGGAGGACTATGGCTACACCTTC.

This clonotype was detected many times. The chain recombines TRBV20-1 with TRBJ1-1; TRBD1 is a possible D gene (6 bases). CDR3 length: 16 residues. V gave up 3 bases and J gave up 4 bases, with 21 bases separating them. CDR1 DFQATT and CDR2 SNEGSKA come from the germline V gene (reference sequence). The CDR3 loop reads CSASRGLGARSTEAFF. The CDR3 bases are TGCAGTGCTAGCAGGGGATTGGGTGCTCGGAGCACTGAAGCTTTCTTT.

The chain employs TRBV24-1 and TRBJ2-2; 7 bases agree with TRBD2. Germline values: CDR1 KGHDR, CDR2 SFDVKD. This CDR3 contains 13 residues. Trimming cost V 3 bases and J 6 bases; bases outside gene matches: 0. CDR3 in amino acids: CATSDRGAGELFF. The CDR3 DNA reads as TGTGCCACCAGTGATCGGGGGGCCGGGGAGCTGTTTTTT.

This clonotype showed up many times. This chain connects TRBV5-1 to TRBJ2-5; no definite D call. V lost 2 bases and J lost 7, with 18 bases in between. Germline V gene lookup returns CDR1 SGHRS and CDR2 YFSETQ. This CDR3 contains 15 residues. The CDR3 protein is CASSLRDGGSRTQYF. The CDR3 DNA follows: TGCGCCAGCAGCTTACGCGACGGCGGATCCAGGACCCAGTACTTC. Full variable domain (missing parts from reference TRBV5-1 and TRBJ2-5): KAGVTQTPRYLIKTRGQQVTLSCSPISGHRSVSWYQQTPGQGLQFLFEYFSETQRNKGNFPGRFSGRQFSNSRSEMNVSTLELGDSALYLCASSLRDGGSRTQYFGPGTRLLVL.

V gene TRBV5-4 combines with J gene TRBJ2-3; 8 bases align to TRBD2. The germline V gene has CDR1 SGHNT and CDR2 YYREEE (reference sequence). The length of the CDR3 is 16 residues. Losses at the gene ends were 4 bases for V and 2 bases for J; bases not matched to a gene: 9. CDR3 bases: TGTGCCAGCAGCCCGGGGGGGCCCGGCTCCACAGATACGCAGTATTTT. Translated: CASSPGGPGSTDTQYF.

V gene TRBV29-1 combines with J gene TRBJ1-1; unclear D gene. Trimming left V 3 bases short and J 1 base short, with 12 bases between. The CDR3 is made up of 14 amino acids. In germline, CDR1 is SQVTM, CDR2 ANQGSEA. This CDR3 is CSVDKTGSNTEAFF. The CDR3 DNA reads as TGCAGCGTTGATAAGACTGGGTCGAACACTGAAGCTTTCTTT. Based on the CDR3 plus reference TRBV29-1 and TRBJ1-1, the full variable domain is SAVISQKPSRDICQRGTSLTIQCQVDSQVTMMFWYRQQPGQSLTLIATANQGSEATYESGFVIDKFPISRPNLTFSTLTVSNMSPEDSSIYLCSVDKTGSNTEAFFGQGTRLTVV.

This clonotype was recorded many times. The CDR3 here is CATELQGSNSPLHF. Written as DNA, the CDR3 is TGTGCCACCGAACTACAGGGCAGTAATTCACCCCTCCACTTT. The J gene is TRBJ1-6, the V gene TRBV27; D is possibly TRBD1 (6 bases). Germline V gene data show CDR1 as MNHEY and CDR2 as SMNVEV (reference sequence). The length of the CDR3 is 14 residues. V dropped 10 bases and J dropped 6 bases, with 16 bases sitting between them.

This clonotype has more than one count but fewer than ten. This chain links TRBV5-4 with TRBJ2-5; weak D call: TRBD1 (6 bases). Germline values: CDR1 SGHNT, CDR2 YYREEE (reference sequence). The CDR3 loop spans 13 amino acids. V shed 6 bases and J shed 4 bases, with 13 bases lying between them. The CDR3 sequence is CASTYRDTETQYF. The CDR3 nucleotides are TGTGCCAGCACCTACCGGGACACAGAGACCCAGTACTTC.

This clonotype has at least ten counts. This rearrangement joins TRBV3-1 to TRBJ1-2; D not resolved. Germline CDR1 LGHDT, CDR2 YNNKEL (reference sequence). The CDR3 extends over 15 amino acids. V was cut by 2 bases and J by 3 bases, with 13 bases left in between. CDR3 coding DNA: TGTGCCAGCAGCCAAATTGGTGCCAGAGACTATGGCTACACCTTC. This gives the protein CASSQIGARDYGYTF.

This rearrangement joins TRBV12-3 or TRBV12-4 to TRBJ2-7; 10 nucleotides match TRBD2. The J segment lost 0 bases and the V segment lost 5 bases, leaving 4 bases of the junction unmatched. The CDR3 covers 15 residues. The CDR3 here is CASSPSSGSSYEQYF. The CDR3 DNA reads TGTGCCAGCAGTCCATCTAGCGGGAGCTCCTACGAGCAGTACTTC.

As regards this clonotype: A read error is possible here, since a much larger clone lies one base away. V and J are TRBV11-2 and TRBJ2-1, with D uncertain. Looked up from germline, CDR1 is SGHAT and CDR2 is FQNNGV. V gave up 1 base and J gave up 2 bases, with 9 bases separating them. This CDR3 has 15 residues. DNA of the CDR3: TGTGCCAGCAGCTTAGGGTCGTGGGCCTACAATGAGCAGTTCTTC. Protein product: CASSLGSWAYNEQFF.

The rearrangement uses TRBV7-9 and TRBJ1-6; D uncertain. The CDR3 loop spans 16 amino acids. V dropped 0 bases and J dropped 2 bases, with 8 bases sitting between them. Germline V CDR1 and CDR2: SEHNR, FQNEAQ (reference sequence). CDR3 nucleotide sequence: TGTGCCAGCAGCTTAGCAATTTCCGCCTATAATTCACCCCTCCACTTT. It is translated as CASSLAISAYNSPLHF.

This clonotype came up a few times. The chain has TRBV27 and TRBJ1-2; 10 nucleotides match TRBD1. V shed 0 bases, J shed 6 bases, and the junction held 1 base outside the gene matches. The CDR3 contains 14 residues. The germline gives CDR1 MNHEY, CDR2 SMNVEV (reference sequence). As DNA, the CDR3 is TGTGCCAGCAGTTTATCAGGGACAGGGGATGGCTACACCTTC. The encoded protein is CASSLSGTGDGYTF.

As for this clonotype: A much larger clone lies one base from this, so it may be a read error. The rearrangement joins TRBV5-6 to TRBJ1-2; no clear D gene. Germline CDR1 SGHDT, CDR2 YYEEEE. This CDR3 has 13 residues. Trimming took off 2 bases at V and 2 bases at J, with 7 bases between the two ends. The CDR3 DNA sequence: TGTGCCAGCAGCTTACACGTGAACTATGGCTACACCTTC. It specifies CASSLHVNYGYTF.

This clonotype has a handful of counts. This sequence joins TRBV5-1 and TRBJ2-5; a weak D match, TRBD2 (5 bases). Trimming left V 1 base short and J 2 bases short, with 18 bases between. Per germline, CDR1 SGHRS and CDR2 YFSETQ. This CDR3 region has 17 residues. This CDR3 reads CASSLMGSVRAQETQYF. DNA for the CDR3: TGCGCCAGCAGCTTGATGGGGAGCGTCCGAGCGCAAGAGACCCAGTACTTC.

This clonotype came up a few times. The CDR3 nucleotides read TGTGCCAGCAGTGAAGTAGGAGGCACAAACAATGAGCAGTTCTTC. Translating gives CASSEVGGTNNEQFF. J is TRBJ2-1 and V is TRBV6-1; perhaps TRBD2 as D (5 bases). This CDR3 is built from 15 residues. V was cut by 1 base and J by 5 bases, with 12 bases left in between. CDR1 is MNHNS and CDR2 is SASEGT in the germline V gene.

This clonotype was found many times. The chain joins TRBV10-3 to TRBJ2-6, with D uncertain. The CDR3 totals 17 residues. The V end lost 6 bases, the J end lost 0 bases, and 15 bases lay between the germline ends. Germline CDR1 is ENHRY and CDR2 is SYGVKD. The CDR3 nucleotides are TGTGCCATCAGACCAGAAATGACCCGCTCTGGGGCCAACGTCCTGACTTTC. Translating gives CAIRPEMTRSGANVLTF.

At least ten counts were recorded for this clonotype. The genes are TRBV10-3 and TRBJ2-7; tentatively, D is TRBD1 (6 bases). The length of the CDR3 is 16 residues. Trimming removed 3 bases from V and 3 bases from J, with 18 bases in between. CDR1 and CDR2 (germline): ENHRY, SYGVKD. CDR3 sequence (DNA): TGTGCCATCAGTGATCAGGGGCCCCCAAATTTCTACGAGCAGTACTTC. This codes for CAISDQGPPNFYEQYF.

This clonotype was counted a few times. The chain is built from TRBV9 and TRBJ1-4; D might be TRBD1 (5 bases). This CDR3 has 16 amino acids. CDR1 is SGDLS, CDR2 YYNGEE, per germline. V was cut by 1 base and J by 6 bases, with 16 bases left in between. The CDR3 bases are TGTGCCAGCAGCGTACCGGGGACCCCGAGGGATGAAAAACTGTTTTTT. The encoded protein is CASSVPGTPRDEKLFF. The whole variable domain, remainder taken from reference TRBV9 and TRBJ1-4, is DSGVTQTPKHLITATGQRVTLRCSPRSGDLSVYWYQQSLDQGLQFLIQYYNGEERAKGNILERFSAQQFPDLHSELNLSSLELGDSALYFCASSVPGTPRDEKLFFGSGTQLSVL.

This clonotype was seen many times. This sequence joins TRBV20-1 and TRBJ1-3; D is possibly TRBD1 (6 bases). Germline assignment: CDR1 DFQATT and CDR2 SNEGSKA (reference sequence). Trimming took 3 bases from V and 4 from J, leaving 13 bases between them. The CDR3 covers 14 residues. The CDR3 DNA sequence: TGCAGTGCTAGCCTCACAGGGACAGGAAACACCATATATTTT. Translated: CSASLTGTGNTIYF.

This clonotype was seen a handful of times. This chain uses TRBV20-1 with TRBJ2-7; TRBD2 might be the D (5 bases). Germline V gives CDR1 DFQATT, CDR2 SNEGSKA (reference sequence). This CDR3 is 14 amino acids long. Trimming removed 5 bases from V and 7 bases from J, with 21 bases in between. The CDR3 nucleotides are TGCAGTGCTCTCCCGGGAAAGGGTTTAGTGGAGCAGTACTTC. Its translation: CSALPGKGLVEQYF.

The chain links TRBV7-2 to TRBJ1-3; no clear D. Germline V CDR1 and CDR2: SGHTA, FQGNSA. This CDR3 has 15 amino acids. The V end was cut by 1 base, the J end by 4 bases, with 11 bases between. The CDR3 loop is CASSLVSGSGNTIYF. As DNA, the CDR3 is TGTGCCAGCAGCTTAGTCTCTGGGTCAGGAAACACCATATATTTT.